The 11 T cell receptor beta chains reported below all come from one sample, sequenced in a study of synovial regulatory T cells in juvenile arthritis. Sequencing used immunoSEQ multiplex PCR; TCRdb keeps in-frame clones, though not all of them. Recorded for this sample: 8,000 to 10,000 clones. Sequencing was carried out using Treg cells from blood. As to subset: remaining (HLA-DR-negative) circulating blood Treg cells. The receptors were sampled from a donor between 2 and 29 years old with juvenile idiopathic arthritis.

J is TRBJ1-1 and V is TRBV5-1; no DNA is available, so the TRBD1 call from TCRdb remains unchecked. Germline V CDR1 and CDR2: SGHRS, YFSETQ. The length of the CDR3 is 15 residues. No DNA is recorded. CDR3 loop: CASSYTGGGNTEAFF.

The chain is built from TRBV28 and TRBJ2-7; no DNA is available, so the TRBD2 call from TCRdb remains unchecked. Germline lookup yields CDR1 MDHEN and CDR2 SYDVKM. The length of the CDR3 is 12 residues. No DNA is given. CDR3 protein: CASSSRLYEQYF.

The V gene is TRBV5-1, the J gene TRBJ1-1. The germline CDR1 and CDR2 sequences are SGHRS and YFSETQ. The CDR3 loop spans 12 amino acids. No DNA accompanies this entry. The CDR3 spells CASSLGDTEAFF.

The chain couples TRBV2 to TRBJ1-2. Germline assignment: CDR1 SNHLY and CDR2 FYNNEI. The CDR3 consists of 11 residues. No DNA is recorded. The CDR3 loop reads CAGPDVGGYTF.

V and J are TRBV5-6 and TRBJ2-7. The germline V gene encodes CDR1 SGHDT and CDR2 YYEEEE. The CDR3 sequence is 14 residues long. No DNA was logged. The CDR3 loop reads CASSLVGGPYEQYF.

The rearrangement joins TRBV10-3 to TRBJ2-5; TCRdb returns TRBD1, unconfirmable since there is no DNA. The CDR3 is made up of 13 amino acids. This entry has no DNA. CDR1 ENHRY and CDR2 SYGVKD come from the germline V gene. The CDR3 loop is CAIRTGTGETQYF.

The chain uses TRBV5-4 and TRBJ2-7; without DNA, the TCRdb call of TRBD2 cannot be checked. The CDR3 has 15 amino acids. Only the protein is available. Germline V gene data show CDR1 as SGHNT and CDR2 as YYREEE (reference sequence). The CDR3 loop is CASSPPGRSSYEQYF.

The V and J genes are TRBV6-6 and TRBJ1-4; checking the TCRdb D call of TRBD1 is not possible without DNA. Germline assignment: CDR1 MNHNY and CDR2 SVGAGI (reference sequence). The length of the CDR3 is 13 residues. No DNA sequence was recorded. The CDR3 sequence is CASSRDRNEKLFF.

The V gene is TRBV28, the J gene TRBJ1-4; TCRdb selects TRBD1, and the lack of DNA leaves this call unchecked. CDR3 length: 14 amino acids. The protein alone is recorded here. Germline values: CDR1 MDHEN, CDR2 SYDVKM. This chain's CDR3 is CASSLSGADEKLFF.

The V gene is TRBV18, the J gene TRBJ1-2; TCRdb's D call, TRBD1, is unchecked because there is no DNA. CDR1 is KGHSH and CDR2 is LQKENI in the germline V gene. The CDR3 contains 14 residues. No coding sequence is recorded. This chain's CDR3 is CASSPLDRAYGYTF.

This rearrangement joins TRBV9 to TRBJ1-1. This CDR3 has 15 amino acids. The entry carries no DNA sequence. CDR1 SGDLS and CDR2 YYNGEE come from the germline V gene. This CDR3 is CASSVESWVNTEAFF.